This T cell receptor beta chain was sequenced for a study of graft-versus-host responses after intestinal transplantation. For the study at large: Every recipient had anti-thymocyte globulin induction and about three years of tacrolimus plus steroids.

Co-plating was performed using roughly 200,000 CFSE-labeled responder cells and roughly 200,000 irradiated, violet-dye-labeled stimulator cells. Trimming took 3 bases from V and 3 from J; bases not matched to a gene: 12. The CDR3 consists of 18 residues. Germline assignment: CDR1 MNHNS and CDR2 SASEGT. The table came from immunoSEQ multiplex PCR; TCRdb's copy has only in-frame clones and leaves some out. The table has roughly 8,500 clones, around a third seen once. Whole-study results and caveats: Researchers found peak circulating GvH clone levels linked to early post-transplant HvG declines.

The chain uses TRBV6-1 and TRBJ2-1, with 9 bases lining up with TRBD1. This clonotype was obtained from a human patient who was an organ donor for intestinal transplantation. The source was alloreactive CD8+ T cells from a mixed lymphocyte reaction culture, collected before transplantation. Sample subset: CFSE-low proliferating T cells sorted from approximately 6-day pre-transplant mixed lymphocyte reaction (GvH or HvG direction). CDR3 region: CASSEDRGGPKGYNEQFF. CDR3 nucleotides: TGTGCCAGCAGTGAGGACAGGGGTGGACCCAAGGGCTACAATGAGCAGTTCTTC.